This TCR beta chain comes out of a study of blood T cell repertoires in COVID-19. Repertoires were generated with immunoSEQ multiplex PCR, while TCRdb's copy carries only in-frame clones and drops some. Of nearly 300,000 clones in the sample, approximately 89% were seen once. The CDR3 loop spans 13 amino acids. Per the germline V gene, CDR1 is MNHEY and CDR2 is SVGAGI. Of note for this clone: A read error may produce the germline difference seen at one junction end.

Sequenced sample: peripheral blood. The chain combines TRBV6-5 with TRBJ1-2, with D possibly being TRBD1 (6 bases). This receptor was identified in a woman between 25 and 40 years old who had recovered from COVID-19. The CDR3 region has the DNA TGTGCCAGCAGTTACGAAGGGAGGGGGAACATAGTCTTC. Protein: CASSYEGRGNIVF.